The 20 T cell receptor beta chains reported below all come from one sample, sequenced in a study of blood T cell repertoires in COVID-19. The protocol was immunoSEQ multiplex PCR, while the TCRdb copy is restricted to in-frame clones and leaves out a portion. The sample lists fewer than 350,000 clones, approximately 92% occurring once. Source material: peripheral blood. Receptors were obtained from a woman in her 30s with COVID-19, enrolled during active disease.

The chain couples TRBV9 to TRBJ2-2; 10 bases align to TRBD2. The germline CDR1 and CDR2 sequences are SGDLS and YYNGEE. The CDR3 totals 16 residues. V shed 4 bases, J shed 4 bases, and the junction held 7 bases outside the gene matches. The CDR3 sequence is CASSISGRASTGELFF. CDR3 sequence (DNA): TGTGCCAGCAGCATAAGCGGGAGGGCCAGCACCGGGGAGCTGTTTTTT.

The chain is built from TRBV30 and TRBJ1-5; 7 bases match TRBD1. The CDR3 runs 14 residues. The junction had 7 bases not matched to a gene; V was cut back by 2 bases and J by 6 bases. Germline V CDR1 and CDR2: GTSNPN, SVGIG (reference sequence). This CDR3 reads CAWSIGQEVQPQHF. CDR3 bases: TGTGCCTGGAGTATCGGACAGGAGGTTCAGCCCCAGCATTTT.

This sequence joins TRBV7-2 and TRBJ2-5; D not certain. The CDR3 totals 15 residues. CDR1 is SGHTA, CDR2 FQGNSA, per germline. V lost 1 base, J lost 4 bases, and 13 bases lay in between. Here the CDR3 reads CASSLGRGTGETQYF. CDR3 coding DNA: TGTGCCAGCAGCTTAGGCCGCGGCACCGGAGAGACCCAGTACTTC.

The chain couples TRBV27 to TRBJ1-5; 8 bases match TRBD1. CDR1 is MNHEY, CDR2 SMNVEV, per germline (reference sequence). There are 14 residues in the CDR3. Losses at the gene ends were 5 bases for V and 6 bases for J; bases not matched to a gene: 6. CDR3 sequence reads: CASSRTGGTQPQHF. The CDR3 region has the DNA TGTGCCAGCAGTCGTACAGGGGGGACTCAGCCCCAGCATTTT.

The CDR3 region has the DNA TGTGCCAGCAGCTTTTCGGTTTACAATGAGCAGTTCTTC. Translating it yields CASSFSVYNEQFF. The rearrangement joins TRBV11-2 to TRBJ2-1; no clear D. V dropped 3 bases and J dropped 4 bases, with 7 bases sitting between them. There are 13 residues in the CDR3. Germline CDR1 is SGHAT and CDR2 is FQNNGV.

J is TRBJ1-5 and V is TRBV19, with D maybe TRBD1 (5 bases). The V end lost 5 bases, the J end lost 1 base, and 15 bases lay between the germline ends. Germline CDR1 LNHDA, CDR2 SQIVND (reference sequence). This CDR3 region has 16 residues. The CDR3 DNA follows: TGTGCCAGTAGTTCTGGGACTCCAACCAGCAATCAGCCCCAGCATTTT. It translates to CASSSGTPTSNQPQHF.

Concerning this clone itself: The sample has other DNA sequences that encode this CDR3 too. V is TRBV9 and J is TRBJ1-4, with 7 nucleotides matching TRBD1. CDR1 is SGDLS and CDR2 is YYNGEE in the germline V gene. CDR3 size: 14 residues. V trimming: 0 bases; J trimming: 6 bases; junction bases outside the gene matches: 2. The CDR3 region is CASSVEGADEKLFF. Here the CDR3 DNA reads TGTGCCAGCAGCGTAGAGGGGGCCGATGAAAAACTGTTTTTT.

CDR3 in amino acids: CASSDNGVDTQYF. The CDR3 coding sequence is TGTGCCAGCAGCGATAACGGGGTAGATACGCAGTATTTT. The chain has TRBV11-3 and TRBJ2-3; tentatively, D is TRBD2 (5 bases). V lost 5 bases and J lost 5, with 11 bases in between. The CDR3 runs 13 residues. Germline CDR1 and CDR2: SGHNT and YENEEA.

The J gene is TRBJ1-2, the V gene TRBV30, with D possibly TRBD1 on 5 matching bases. The CDR3 has 13 amino acids. The V end lost 4 bases, the J end lost 2 bases, and 11 bases lay between the germline ends. Germline assignment: CDR1 GTSNPN and CDR2 SVGIG (reference sequence). The CDR3 nucleotides read TGTGCCTGGACCCCAGGGCGGAACTATGGCTACACCTTC. This sequence encodes CAWTPGRNYGYTF.

Comment on this clone: In the same sample, other DNA sequences code for this CDR3. The chain is built from TRBV7-8 and TRBJ2-7; maybe TRBD2 (5 bases). The V gene lost 5 bases and the J gene lost 4 bases, with 9 bases spanning the gap. Germline V gene lookup returns CDR1 SGHVS and CDR2 FQNEAQ. This CDR3 comprises 12 residues. The CDR3 here is CASSPTGYEQYF. CDR3 nucleotides: TGTGCCAGCAGCCCTACGGGGTACGAGCAGTACTTC.

This clone was observed once. The CDR3 is CASSQDDLQGAFF. CDR3 nucleotides: TGCGCCAGCAGCCAAGACGACTTACAGGGAGCTTTCTTT. V usage is TRBV4-1 and J usage is TRBJ1-1, with D perhaps TRBD1 (6 bases). CDR1 MGHRA and CDR2 YSYEKL come from the germline V gene. Trimming pared 0 bases from V and 10 bases from J, leaving 12 bases between. The CDR3 runs 13 residues.

The chain links TRBV29-1 to TRBJ2-7; D is ambiguous. Germline assignment: CDR1 SQVTM and CDR2 ANQGSEA. The CDR3 is 11 residues long. With 2 bases removed from V and 3 bases from J, the gap between germline ends came to 5 bases. The CDR3 spells CSVEQDYEQYF. CDR3 nucleotide sequence: TGCAGCGTTGAACAGGACTACGAGCAGTACTTC.

This chain connects TRBV6-1 to TRBJ2-3; 13 nucleotides align to TRBD2. Germline assignment: CDR1 MNHNS and CDR2 SASEGT. Germline trimming cut 0 bases from V and 6 bases from J; bases unmatched to any gene: 12. CDR3 length equals 19 residues. CDR3 coding DNA: TGTGCCAGCAGTGAAGCGGGGGCCGGGACTAGCGGGGCCCCGGATACGCAGTATTTT. Residues: CASSEAGAGTSGAPDTQYF.

The V and J genes are TRBV6-5 and TRBJ2-7, with 9 bases identical to TRBD1. The ends lost 6 bases at V and 5 bases at J; junction bases unmatched: 2. The CDR3 is 12 residues long. Germline V lookup: CDR1 MNHEY, CDR2 SVGAGI. CDR3 sequence reads: CASRTGGDEQYF. CDR3 nucleotides: TGTGCCAGCAGGACAGGGGGGGACGAGCAGTACTTC.

The chain combines TRBV5-6 with TRBJ2-5, with 7 bases fitting TRBD1. V gave up 1 base and J gave up 4 bases; unmatched junction bases: 1. The CDR3 totals 13 residues. CDR1 is SGHDT, CDR2 YYEEEE, per germline. CDR3 sequence (DNA): TGTGCCAGCAGCTTGCGGACAGGAGAGACCCAGTACTTC. Amino acids: CASSLRTGETQYF.

The gene calls are TRBV27 and TRBJ2-7; D is unclear. The CDR3 consists of 13 residues. Germline loops: CDR1 MNHEY, CDR2 SMNVEV (reference sequence). Trimming stripped 3 bases from V and 3 bases from J, with 9 bases between. CDR3 nucleotides: TGTGCCAGCAGTTTCTCCTCCAGCTACGAGCAGTACTTC. The encoded protein is CASSFSSSYEQYF.

The chain links TRBV6-5 to TRBJ2-7, with 7 bases fitting TRBD1. CDR3 length equals 14 residues. The V gene's germline CDR1 is MNHEY and CDR2 SVGAGI. The J segment lost 2 bases and the V segment lost 5 bases, leaving 6 bases of the junction unmatched. CDR3 coding DNA: TGTGCCAGCAGTCCGACAGGGATTACCTACGAGCAGTACTTC. Translation gives CASSPTGITYEQYF.

The rearrangement links TRBV15 to TRBJ2-7, with TRBD2 matching 8 bases. The J segment lost 5 bases and the V segment lost 5 bases, leaving 11 bases of the junction unmatched. CDR3 size: 15 residues. The germline gives CDR1 LNHNV, CDR2 YYDKDF (reference sequence). Here the CDR3 DNA reads TGTGCCACCAGCCGTATCGGGACTAGGGCTCACGAGCAGTACTTC. Its protein product is CATSRIGTRAHEQYF.

The J gene is TRBJ2-3, the V gene TRBV24-1; TRBD1 matches 9 bases. V lost 6 bases to trimming and J lost 0 bases; unmatched junction nucleotides: 3. The CDR3 covers 15 residues. In germline, CDR1 is KGHDR, CDR2 SFDVKD. CDR3 residues: CATSPGTGSTDTQYF. DNA for the CDR3: TGTGCCACCAGTCCCGGGACAGGGAGCACAGATACGCAGTATTTT.

The chain employs TRBV7-9 and TRBJ2-2; 10 positions agree with TRBD2. Trimming at V came to 1 base and at J to 6 bases, leaving 2 bases not matched to a gene. The germline V gene has CDR1 SEHNR and CDR2 FQNEAQ (reference sequence). CDR3 length: 15 amino acids. DNA of the CDR3: TGTGCCAGCAGCTTAGGGACTAGCGGAGCCGGGGAGCTGTTTTTT. It is translated as CASSLGTSGAGELFF.